The 20 T cell receptor beta chains reported below all come from one sample, sequenced in a study of tumor and adjacent non-tumor tissue in lung cancer. RNA was extracted from bulk tissue without any cell sorting. More than 3 cm separated this lung sample from the edge of the tumor. The library came from three nested PCR rounds adapted from ARM-PCR protocols. TCRdb independently ran MiXCR on the multiplex PCR reads; one entry per CDR3 protein. Of 77,000 or so distinct CDR3 sequences in the sample, more than 65% were seen once. The specimen sequenced was distant non-tumor lung tissue. The source of these receptors is a man between 65 and 79 years old with non-small cell lung cancer.

Of note for this clonotype: An end of the junction does not agree with germline; a read error may underlie this. The CDR3 region is CANSLDSMTGTEAFF. The CDR3 region has the DNA TGTGCCAACAGCTTAGATTCGATGACAGGCACTGAAGCTTTTTTT. V and J are TRBV11-3 and TRBJ1-1; D may be TRBD1 (6 bases). The CDR3 is 15 residues long. The V gene's germline CDR1 is SGHNT and CDR2 YENEEA. Drawing the rest from reference TRBV11-3 and TRBJ1-1, the complete variable domain is EAGVVQSPRYKIIEKKQPVAFWCNPISGHNTLYWYLQNLGQGPELLIRYENEEAVDDSQLPKDRFSAERLKGVDSTLKIQPAELGDSAVYLCANSLDSMTGTEAFFGQGTRLTVV.

This clonotype was seen a handful of times. This may be a read error: a much more frequent sequence differs by one nucleotide. The chain recombines TRBV28 with TRBJ1-2; weak D call: TRBD1 (6 bases). This CDR3 has 14 amino acids. The germline V gene has CDR1 MDHEN and CDR2 SYDVKM. The CDR3 loop is CASRRRGFNYGHTF. DNA of the CDR3: TGTGCCAGCAGACGAAGGGGGTTTAACTATGGCCACACCTTC.

For this clonotype: The junction departs from germline at one end; a sequencing error may be responsible. CDR3 DNA: TGTGCCGGCAGCCAAGTGTGCGGGAGTGACAATGAGCAGTTCTTC. Residues: CAGSQVCGSDNEQFF. The rearrangement joins TRBV4-2 to TRBJ2-1, with TRBD2 matching over 7 bases. This CDR3 is 15 amino acids long. Per germline, CDR1 LGHNA and CDR2 YNFKEQ.

For this clonotype: One base away lies a much larger clone, so this may be a sequencing read error. The V call is TRBV6-2 or TRBV6-3, the J call TRBJ2-7, with no clear D. The CDR3 loop spans 14 amino acids. V shed 10 bases and J shed 4 bases, with 20 bases lying between them. Germline CDR1 reads MNHEY; CDR2 reads SVGEGT. For the CDR3, the DNA is TGTGCCAATCTCCGTTACGGTTACAATTACGAGCAGTACTTC. Amino acids: CANLRYGYNYEQYF.

This clonotype was seen just once. A much larger clone differs by one base, so this may be a read error. The conserved final phenylalanine or tryptophan is absent from the CDR3, which likely points to a read error. The genes are TRBV5-4 and TRBJ2-2; 9 nucleotides match TRBD1. Trimming removed 0 bases from V and 5 bases from J; junction bases left unmatched: 5. CDR1 SGHNT and CDR2 YYREEE come from the germline V gene (reference sequence). The CDR3 runs 16 residues. For the CDR3, the DNA is TGTGCCAGCAGCTTGGGAAGGACAGGGGAAACCGGGGAGCTGTTTTGT. Its protein is CASSLGRTGETGELFC.

This clonotype was seen a single time. Compared with germline, one end of the junction differs, possibly owing to a read error. V usage is TRBV28 and J usage is TRBJ2-3; D is ambiguous. CDR3 length: 12 residues. Germline-derived CDR1 and CDR2 are MDHEN and SYDVKM. The chain's CDR3 is CASNSPQDTQCF. In DNA, the CDR3 is TGTGCCAGCAATTCCCCTCAAGATACGCAGTGTTTT.

This clonotype appeared once. This chain joins TRBV7-2 and TRBJ2-1, with D possibly matching TRBD2 (6 bases). The end of the DNA is better explained by TRBJ2-7, so the J call may be wrong. The CDR3 has 15 amino acids. Germline V gene lookup returns CDR1 SGHTA and CDR2 FQGNSA. CDR3 in DNA: TGTGCCAGCAGCAATAGCGGAACCGTCTACAATGAGCAGTACTTC. Encoded protein: CASSNSGTVYNEQYF.

Of note for this clonotype: No conserved phenylalanine or tryptophan is present at the end of the CDR3, so a read error is the likely explanation. This chain links TRBV28 with TRBJ1-5; 10 bases map to TRBD1. Germline loops: CDR1 MDHEN, CDR2 SYDVKM. The CDR3 contains 15 residues. The CDR3 reads CVSRGTGEDNQPQHL. CDR3 DNA: TGTGTCAGCAGGGGGACAGGGGAGGACAATCAGCCCCAGCATTTG.

About this clonotype: A read error is likely, as this CDR3 ends without the conserved phenylalanine or tryptophan. The V gene is TRBV11-3, the J gene TRBJ2-3; D gene unclear. Germline V CDR1 and CDR2: SGHNT, YENEEA. The CDR3 has 15 residues. The V gene lost 2 bases and the J gene lost 11 bases, with 20 bases spanning the gap. The CDR3 DNA reads as TGTGCCAGCAGCTTATCACAATCCAGACACCGGCTGCAGTATCTT. This sequence encodes CASSLSQSRHRLQYL.

This chain links TRBV28 with TRBJ2-7; D possibly corresponds to TRBD1 (5 bases). Trimming took 6 bases from V and 6 from J, leaving 12 bases between them. The CDR3 loop spans 12 amino acids. Per the germline V gene, CDR1 is MDHEN and CDR2 is SYDVKM. This CDR3 reads CASSKPTGEQYV. The CDR3 DNA follows: TGTGCCAGCAGCAAACCCACAGGCGAGCAGTACGTC.

The chain carries TRBV6-1 and TRBJ2-2; a possible D gene is TRBD2 (6 bases). This CDR3 is 15 amino acids long. Germline-derived CDR1 and CDR2 are MNHNS and SASEGT. Here the CDR3 DNA reads TGTGCAAGAATTGCGGGGTTCGAAAACACCGGGGAGCTGTTTTTT. It specifies CARIAGFENTGELFF.

This clonotype was detected only a few times. This CDR3 fails to terminate in the conserved phenylalanine or tryptophan, so it likely reflects a read error. The chain employs TRBV29-1 and TRBJ2-2, with 9 bases matching TRBD2. The CDR3 contains 14 residues. Germline V gives CDR1 SQVTM, CDR2 ANQGSEA. This CDR3 reads CSALGTSFTGELFL. The CDR3 bases are TGCAGTGCATTAGGGACTAGCTTCACCGGGGAGCTGTTTCTT.

In its sample, this clonotype was seen once. Just one base apart from a much larger clone, this may be a read error. The chain carries TRBV11-3 and TRBJ1-1; D is ambiguous. Trimming removed 1 base from V and 1 base from J, with 10 bases in between. Germline V gene sequence: CDR1 SGHNT, CDR2 YENEEA. The CDR3 contains 15 residues. The CDR3 nucleotides read TGTGCCAGCAGCTTAGGTTTCGGCACGAACACTGAAGCTTTCTTT. Translation: CASSLGFGTNTEAFF.

Comments on this clonotype: Since no conserved phenylalanine or tryptophan closes the CDR3, a read error is the likely cause. The chain links TRBV4-2 to TRBJ2-3; TRBD2 matches at 8 bases. The CDR3 length is 16 residues. Germline assignment: CDR1 LGHNA and CDR2 YNFKEQ. The CDR3 protein is CTSNLLGSGTDDTQYC. The CDR3 DNA reads as TGTACCAGCAACCTTTTGGGTAGCGGGACGGACGATACGCAGTATTGT.

The V and J genes are TRBV21-1 and TRBJ1-2; whether TRBD1, the table's D call, matches the DNA was not checked. TRBV21-1 is tagged as a pseudogene. The CDR3 spans 18 residues. This CDR3 is CARSNRRQGKPANYGYTF. The CDR3 bases are TGTGCCAGAAGCAACCGGCGACAGGGGAAACCCGCAAACTATGGCTACACCTTC.

As concerns this clonotype: A read error may explain this, as a much larger clone is one base away. The rearrangement uses TRBV6-6 and TRBJ1-1, with a possible D match to TRBD1 (5 bases). The CDR3 is made up of 15 amino acids. Per germline, CDR1 MNHNY and CDR2 SVGAGI (reference sequence). The CDR3 region has the DNA TGTGTCAGCAGTTACGTCCGGGGCCTGAACACTGAAGCTTTCTTT. Translation: CVSSYVRGLNTEAFF.

In regard to this clonotype: The CDR3 ends on some other residue instead of the conserved phenylalanine or tryptophan, so this is likely a read error. The rearrangement links TRBV11-3 to TRBJ2-2, with 7 bases that match TRBD2. In germline, CDR1 is SGHNT, CDR2 YENEEA. The CDR3 is 17 residues long. V shed 2 bases, J shed 1 base, and the junction held 7 bases outside the gene matches. The CDR3 nucleotides read TGTGCCAGCAGCTTACGGGTGACTAGCCTGAACACCGGGGAGCTGTTTTAT. Translation gives CASSLRVTSLNTGELFY.

A note on this clonotype: Compared with germline, one end of the junction differs, possibly owing to a read error. This chain uses TRBV6-6 with TRBJ2-7; 8 nucleotides line up with TRBD1. Germline CDR1 MNHNY, CDR2 SVGAGI (reference sequence). The CDR3 covers 14 residues. DNA for the CDR3: TGTGCCAGCAGTTGGGACAGGACATCCTACGAGCAACACTTC. Protein product: CASSWDRTSYEQHF.

The chain couples TRBV4-1 to TRBJ2-7; possibly TRBD1 for D (5 bases). Trimming removed 3 bases at V and 7 bases at J, with 19 bases between. The CDR3 is 15 amino acids. CDR1 and CDR2 (germline): MGHRA, YSYEKL. The CDR3 loop reads CASSHGTGRASEQYF. In DNA form, the CDR3 reads TGCGCCAGCAGCCACGGTACCGGCAGGGCGAGTGAGCAGTACTTC.

This clonotype was picked up a small number of times. A much larger clone is a single base away; this may be a read error. Without the conserved terminal phenylalanine or tryptophan, this CDR3 likely stems from a read error. The V call is TRBV29-1, the J call TRBJ2-3; D uncertain. V lost 6 bases and J 0 bases, leaving 13 bases between the germline ends. Germline CDR1 reads SQVTM; CDR2 reads ANQGSEA. This CDR3 is 14 amino acids long. Here the CDR3 reads CSVAGSTSTDTQYL. Here the CDR3 DNA reads TGCAGCGTAGCCGGGTCCACTAGCACAGATACGCAGTATCTT.